These 11 T cell receptor beta chains were sequenced from one sample in a study of response to subunit inactivated influenza vaccine. Each CDR3 protein gets one entry after TCRdb re-called the RT-PCR reads with MiXCR. This table holds approximately 310,000 distinct CDR3 sequences, just over 20% found once. The specimen was PBMCs from blood, collected less than 22 months after vaccination. Receptor source: a man between 50 and 75 years old who received an inactivated influenza vaccine.

This chain uses TRBV20-1 with TRBJ2-1; 12 bases line up with TRBD2. V lost 1 base to trimming and J lost 4 bases; unmatched junction nucleotides: 5. The CDR3 totals 16 residues. Germline loops: CDR1 DFQATT, CDR2 SNEGSKA (reference sequence). Here the CDR3 reads CSARASGRAVYNEQFF. CDR3 DNA: TGCAGTGCTAGAGCTAGCGGGAGGGCGGTGTACAATGAGCAGTTCTTC.

This clonotype appeared many times. This chain connects TRBV7-6 to TRBJ1-2; tentative D call: TRBD1 (5 bases). The ends were cut back, 1 base at V and 2 bases at J, with 17 bases in the middle. CDR1 is SGHVS, CDR2 FNYEAQ, per germline. The CDR3 is 17 amino acids. CDR3 sequence reads: CASSLGGRRSPNYGYTF. The DNA for the CDR3 is TGTGCCAGCAGCTTAGGGGGGAGAAGGTCCCCCAACTATGGCTACACCTTC.

This clonotype was seen a handful of times. The V and J genes are TRBV4-3 and TRBJ1-2; D not resolved. Germline values: CDR1 LGHNA, CDR2 YSLEER. The V gene lost 0 bases and the J gene lost 2 bases, with 13 bases spanning the gap. This CDR3 has 16 amino acids. CDR3 nucleotides: TGCGCCAGCAGCCAAGAAGTGTCCCAGACGAACTATGGCTACACCTTC. Translating gives CASSQEVSQTNYGYTF.

V is TRBV7-8 and J is TRBJ1-4; D perhaps matches TRBD1 (5 bases). CDR1 is SGHVS, CDR2 FQNEAQ, per germline. This CDR3 is 14 amino acids long. V lost 1 base and J 10 bases, leaving 13 bases between the germline ends. CDR3 in amino acids: CASSLGGVRGKLFF. DNA of the CDR3: TGTGCCAGCAGCTTAGGGGGGGTGCGAGGAAAACTGTTTTTT. The full variable domain, in which reference TRBV7-8 and TRBJ1-4 provide the parts outside the CDR3, is GAGVSQSPRYKVAKRGQDVALRCDPISGHVSLFWYQQALGQGPEFLTYFQNEAQLDKSGLPSDRFFAERPEGSVSTLKIQRTQQEDSAVYLCASSLGGVRGKLFFGSGTQLSVL.

At least ten counts were recorded for this clonotype. The CDR3 protein is CASSRTGQQNTEAFF. CDR3 in DNA: TGTGCCAGCAGCCGGACAGGGCAGCAGAACACTGAAGCTTTCTTT. The chain links TRBV16 to TRBJ1-1; TRBD1 agrees at 8 bases. This CDR3 region has 15 residues. CDR1 is KGHSY and CDR2 is FQNENV in the germline V gene. Losses at the gene ends were 4 bases for V and 1 base for J; bases not matched to a gene: 5. Full variable domain (remainder filled in from reference TRBV16 and TRBJ1-1): GEEVAQTPKHLVRGEGQKAKLYCAPIKGHSYVFWYQQVLKNEFKFLISFQNENVFDETGMPKERFSAKCLPNSPCSLEIQATKLEDSAVYFCASSRTGQQNTEAFFGQGTRLTVV.

In this sample, this clonotype turned up a few times. This chain uses TRBV19 with TRBJ2-2; weak D call: TRBD1 (5 bases). The CDR3 contains 15 residues. V was trimmed by 1 base and J by 2 bases, leaving 8 bases between them. Germline V gene sequence: CDR1 LNHDA, CDR2 SQIVND (reference sequence). The CDR3 spells CASSIVGVNTGELFF. In DNA, the CDR3 is TGTGCCAGTAGTATAGTAGGGGTAAACACCGGGGAGCTGTTTTTT.

This clonotype appeared a few times. The chain couples TRBV12-3 or TRBV12-4 to TRBJ2-1, with D possibly being TRBD1 or TRBD2 (5 bases each). With 6 bases removed from V and 0 bases from J, the gap between germline ends came to 9 bases. The CDR3 loop spans 14 amino acids. The CDR3 loop is CASRPGGSYNEQFF. The CDR3 nucleotides read TGTGCCAGCAGGCCTGGGGGCTCCTACAATGAGCAGTTCTTC.

This chain joins TRBV5-4 and TRBJ2-1; tentatively, D is TRBD1 (5 bases). Germline CDR1 and CDR2: SGHNT and YYREEE (reference sequence). Trimming pared 3 bases from V and 0 bases from J, leaving 13 bases between. This CDR3 comprises 16 residues. Here the CDR3 reads CASSSQTGASYNEQFF. In nucleotides, the CDR3 is TGTGCCAGCAGCTCACAAACAGGCGCCTCCTACAATGAGCAGTTCTTC.

The CDR3 protein is CSAPPRAGVYNEQFF. The CDR3 region has the DNA TGCAGTGCTCCCCCTAGAGCGGGAGTCTACAATGAGCAGTTCTTC. The chain recombines TRBV20-1 with TRBJ2-1; TRBD2 agrees at 8 bases. From germline, CDR1 is DFQATT and CDR2 SNEGSKA (reference sequence). V lost 5 bases to trimming and J lost 3 bases; unmatched junction nucleotides: 9. CDR3 length: 15 residues.

This chain connects TRBV6-5 to TRBJ1-5; TRBD1 might be the D (5 bases). The CDR3 totals 14 residues. Trimming shortened V by 1 base and J by 3 bases, and 7 bases separated the two germline ends. The V gene's germline CDR1 is MNHEY and CDR2 SVGAGI. Here the CDR3 DNA reads TGTGCCAGCAGTTACTTAGGGGCCAATCAGCCCCAGCATTTT. Translation gives CASSYLGANQPQHF.

This clonotype was detected a few times. The rearrangement uses TRBV12-3 or TRBV12-4 and TRBJ2-6; D possibly matches TRBD1 or TRBD2 (5 bases each). CDR3 size: 15 residues. V shed 6 bases and J shed 5 bases, with 14 bases lying between them. The CDR3 sequence: CASRRLGVRANVLTF. CDR3 bases: TGTGCCAGCAGGCGATTGGGGGTTAGGGCCAACGTCCTGACTTTC.